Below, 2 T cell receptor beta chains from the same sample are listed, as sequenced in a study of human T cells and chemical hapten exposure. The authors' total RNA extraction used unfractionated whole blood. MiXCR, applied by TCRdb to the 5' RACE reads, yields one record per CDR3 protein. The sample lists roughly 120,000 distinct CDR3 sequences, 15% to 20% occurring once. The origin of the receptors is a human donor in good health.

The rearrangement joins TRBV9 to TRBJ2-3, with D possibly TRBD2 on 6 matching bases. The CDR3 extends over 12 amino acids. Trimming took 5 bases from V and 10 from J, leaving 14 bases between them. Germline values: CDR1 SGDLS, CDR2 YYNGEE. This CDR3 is CASSPAGQSQYF. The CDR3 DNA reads TGTGCCAGCAGTCCTGCGGGGCAATCGCAGTATTTT.

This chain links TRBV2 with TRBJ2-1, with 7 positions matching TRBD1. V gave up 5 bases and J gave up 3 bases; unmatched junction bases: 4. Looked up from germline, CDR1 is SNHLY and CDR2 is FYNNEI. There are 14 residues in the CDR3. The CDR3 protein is CASSRQGYYNEQFF. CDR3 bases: TGTGCCAGCAGTCGACAGGGATACTACAATGAGCAGTTCTTC. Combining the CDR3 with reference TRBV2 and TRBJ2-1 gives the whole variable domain EPEVTQTPSHQVTQMGQEVILRCVPISNHLYFYWYRQILGQKVEFLVSFYNNEISEKSEIFDDQFSVERPDGSNFTLKIRSTKLEDSAMYFCASSRQGYYNEQFFGPGTRLTVL.